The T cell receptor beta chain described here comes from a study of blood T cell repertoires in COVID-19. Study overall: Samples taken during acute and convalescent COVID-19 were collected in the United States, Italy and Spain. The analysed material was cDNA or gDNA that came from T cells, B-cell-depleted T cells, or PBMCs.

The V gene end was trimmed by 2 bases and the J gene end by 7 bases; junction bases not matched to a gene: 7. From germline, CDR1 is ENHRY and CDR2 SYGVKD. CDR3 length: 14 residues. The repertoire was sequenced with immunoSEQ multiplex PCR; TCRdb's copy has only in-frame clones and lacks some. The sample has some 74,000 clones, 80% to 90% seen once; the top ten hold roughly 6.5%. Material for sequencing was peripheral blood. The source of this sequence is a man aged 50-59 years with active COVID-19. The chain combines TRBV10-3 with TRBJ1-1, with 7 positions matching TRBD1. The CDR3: CAISETGAAFEAFF. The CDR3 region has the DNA TGTGCCATCAGTGAGACAGGGGCCGCATTTGAAGCTTTCTTT.